One sample yielded the 9 T cell receptor beta chains listed below, sequenced in a study of T-cell reconstitution after alpha-beta-depleted transplantation in children. Unique molecular identifiers were incorporated into the prepared TCRbeta library. TCRdb called the PCR reads again in MiXCR, with one record for every CDR3 protein. The table lists approximately 190,000 distinct CDR3 sequences, 8.4% of them singletons. The sample was PBMCs, mostly from graft donor cells, taken 360 days after TCRalphabeta/CD19-depleted stem cell transplant. The receptor source for this set is a male patient between 2 and 10 years old who had a stem cell transplant for acute myeloid leukemia, so the T cells may come from the graft donor.

This clonotype was detected many times. V gene TRBV4-1 combines with J gene TRBJ1-4; a possible D gene is TRBD1 (6 bases). Germline V lookup: CDR1 MGHRA, CDR2 YSYEKL. Trimming cost V 0 bases and J 10 bases, with 18 bases left between them. CDR3 size: 16 residues. CDR3 residues: CASSQDLSGVVGKLFF. The CDR3 DNA follows: TGCGCCAGCAGCCAAGATTTATCAGGGGTAGTTGGAAAACTGTTTTTT.

This clonotype turned up a few times. The chain carries TRBV29-1 and TRBJ2-1; the D gene is possibly TRBD2 (6 bases). Germline CDR1 and CDR2: SQVTM and ANQGSEA. The CDR3 is 18 residues long. Trimming left V 5 bases short and J 8 bases short, with 31 bases between. The CDR3 reads CSVRGDTGTPNRWDEQFF. DNA of the CDR3: TGCAGCGTTAGGGGAGATACCGGGACTCCCAACCGATGGGATGAGCAGTTCTTC.

This clonotype was seen ten or more times. The chain joins TRBV7-2 to TRBJ2-3, with unresolved D. V shed 6 bases and J shed 8 bases, with 12 bases lying between them. The CDR3 is 12 residues long. From germline, CDR1 is SGHTA and CDR2 FQGNSA. The CDR3: CASRETVGTQYF. The CDR3 nucleotides read TGTGCCAGCAGAGAAACCGTCGGTACGCAGTATTTT. The whole variable domain, remainder taken from reference TRBV7-2 and TRBJ2-3, is GAGVSQSPSNKVTEKGKDVELRCDPISGHTALYWYRQSLGQGLEFLIYFQGNSAPDKSGLPSDRFSAERTGGSVSTLTIQRTQQEDSAVYLCASRETVGTQYFGPGTRLTVL.

CDR3 sequence: CASSPLRGVGPDTQYF. In DNA, the CDR3 is TGTGCCAGCAGCCCATTGCGGGGAGTCGGACCAGATACGCAGTATTTT. This sequence joins TRBV7-6 and TRBJ2-3; D perhaps matches TRBD2 (6 bases). Germline-derived CDR1 and CDR2 are SGHVS and FNYEAQ. Trimming cost V 5 bases and J 4 bases, with 19 bases left between them. The CDR3 spans 16 residues.

This clonotype was seen a few times. This rearrangement joins TRBV12-3 or TRBV12-4 to TRBJ1-1; D unresolved. This CDR3 is 13 amino acids long. V lost 5 bases and J lost 8, with 15 bases in between. CDR3 nucleotides: TGTGCCAGCAGTCCCCCGGGCCGTACAGAAGCTTTCTTT. Its protein product is CASSPPGRTEAFF.

This clonotype was observed a handful of times. The CDR3 coding sequence is TGTGCCAGCAGTGACCCGACTAGCGGGCTTCACAATGAGCAGTTCTTC. This codes for CASSDPTSGLHNEQFF. The rearrangement links TRBV12-3 or TRBV12-4 to TRBJ2-1, with 10 bases aligning to TRBD2. The V and J ends lost 5 bases and 5 bases, in that order; junction bases with no gene match: 9. The CDR3 is made up of 16 amino acids.

This chain links TRBV18 with TRBJ2-3; TRBD1 matches at 9 bases. The junction had 12 bases not matched to a gene; V was cut back by 3 bases and J by 5 bases. Per the germline V gene, CDR1 is KGHSH and CDR2 is LQKENI. There are 17 residues in the CDR3. DNA of the CDR3: TGTGCCAGCTCACCGCGCCTCGGGACAGGGTCGAAAGATACGCAGTATTTT. Amino acid sequence: CASSPRLGTGSKDTQYF.

There are a few counts of this clonotype. The chain couples TRBV7-9 to TRBJ2-1; 14 positions match TRBD2. Trimming cost V 5 bases and J 7 bases; bases outside gene matches: 10. Germline lookup yields CDR1 SEHNR and CDR2 FQNEAQ (reference sequence). This CDR3 contains 17 residues. CDR3 nucleotides: TGTGCCAGCAGCGTCACCCCGGGACTAGCGGGAGAGAATGAGCAGTTCTTC. The encoded protein is CASSVTPGLAGENEQFF.

A few counts support this clonotype. The chain carries TRBV7-2 and TRBJ2-3; D may be TRBD1 (5 bases). The CDR3 loop spans 15 amino acids. In germline, CDR1 is SGHTA, CDR2 FQGNSA. V lost 2 bases and J 0 bases, leaving 9 bases between the germline ends. CDR3 nucleotides: TGTGCCAGCAGCTTAAATGGACAAAGCACAGATACGCAGTATTTT. Protein sequence: CASSLNGQSTDTQYF.